This TCR beta chain was obtained from a study of blood T cell repertoires in COVID-19. Study overall: There were acute and convalescent COVID-19 samples, and they came from the United States, Italy and Spain. PBMCs, B-cell-depleted T cells, or T cells were the source of the cDNA or gDNA that made up the material.

The ends were cut back, 4 bases at V and 7 bases at J, with 11 bases in the middle. Germline CDR1 SGDLS, CDR2 YYNGEE. The CDR3 covers 12 residues. In the original analysis: Reference gene primer amplification gave nucleated cell count estimates. Data came from immunoSEQ multiplex PCR; TCRdb stores just in-frame clones and leaves some out. V, J and clone size reflect that table, while D and trimming were determined from the DNA. The data show 390,000 or so clones, more than 75% seen once. It was during active infection that Seattle patients were enrolled and then longitudinally followed. This clone was observed once.

V and J are TRBV9 and TRBJ1-2; D not certain. The sample consisted of peripheral blood. The sequence derives from a woman aged 25 to 39 with COVID-19, enrolled during active disease. The DNA of the CDR3 is TGTGCCAGCAGCCCGGGAATGGGTGGCTACACCTTC. Translation: CASSPGMGGYTF.